The 4 T cell receptor beta chains below come from one sample, sequenced in a study of shared clonotypes between healthy human individuals. The protocol was immunoSEQ multiplex PCR, while the TCRdb copy is restricted to in-frame clones and leaves out a portion. This table has roughly 2.2 million clones, approximately 90% appearing once. Sequenced sample: naive CD4+ T cells from PBMCs. As for subset: CD45RA+ positively selected. The source is a man younger than 30 in good health. Some clones in this sample may be carry-over from other donors' samples.

The rearrangement uses TRBV9 and TRBJ2-1; no definite D call. Germline-derived CDR1 and CDR2 are SGDLS and YYNGEE. This CDR3 comprises 13 residues. With 1 base removed from V and 6 bases from J, the gap between germline ends came to 8 bases. The CDR3 reads CASSVLVGNEQFF. The CDR3 nucleotides read TGTGCCAGCAGCGTATTAGTCGGCAATGAGCAGTTCTTC.

The chain combines TRBV4-3 with TRBJ2-7; TRBD1 matches 7 bases. This CDR3 spans 14 amino acids. Germline CDR1 LGHNA, CDR2 YSLEER. Trimming took 2 bases from V and 1 from J; bases not matched to a gene: 2. CDR3 nucleotide sequence: TGCGCCAGCAGCCAAATGGGACAGTCCTACGAGCAGTACTTC. Amino acids: CASSQMGQSYEQYF.

CDR3 in DNA: TGTGCCAGCAGCCCGGCCCGCATGAACACTGAAGCTTTCTTT. Its protein is CASSPARMNTEAFF. The chain combines TRBV7-2 with TRBJ1-1; D is ambiguous. Germline V lookup: CDR1 SGHTA, CDR2 FQGNSA. Trimming took 5 bases from V and 0 from J, leaving 10 bases between them. This CDR3 spans 14 amino acids. Based on the CDR3 plus reference TRBV7-2 and TRBJ1-1, the full variable domain is GAGVSQSPSNKVTEKGKDVELRCDPISGHTALYWYRQSLGQGLEFLIYFQGNSAPDKSGLPSDRFSAERTGGSVSTLTIQRTQQEDSAVYLCASSPARMNTEAFFGQGTRLTVV.

The J gene is TRBJ1-4, the V gene TRBV28; no clear D. The CDR3 sequence is 15 residues long. The germline gives CDR1 MDHEN, CDR2 SYDVKM. The V end was cut by 4 bases, the J end by 5 bases, with 14 bases between. Written as DNA, the CDR3 is TGTGCCAGCAGTTATAGCCCCCAAGGCAATGAAAAACTGTTTTTT. This translates into CASSYSPQGNEKLFF.